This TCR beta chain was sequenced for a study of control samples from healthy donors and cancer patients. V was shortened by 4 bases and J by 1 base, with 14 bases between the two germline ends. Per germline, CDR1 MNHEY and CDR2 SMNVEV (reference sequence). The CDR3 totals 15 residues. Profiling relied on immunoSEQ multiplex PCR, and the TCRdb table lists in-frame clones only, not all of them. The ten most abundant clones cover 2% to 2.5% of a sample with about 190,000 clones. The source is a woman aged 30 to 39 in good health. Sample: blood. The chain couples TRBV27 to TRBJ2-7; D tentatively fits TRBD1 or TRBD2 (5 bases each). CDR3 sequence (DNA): TGTGCCAGCAGTTCTCCCGGGACGGTTTCCTACGAGCAGTACTTC. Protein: CASSSPGTVSYEQYF.